One and the same sample provided the 10 T cell receptor beta chains below, sequenced in a study of early T cells in non-severe SARS-CoV-2 infection. TCRdb reprocessed the 5' RACE reads via MiXCR and lists one record per CDR3 protein. The table shows some 20,000 distinct CDR3 sequences, with about 4.8% occurring only once. The sequenced material came from whole blood. These receptors all stem from an adult who was a healthcare worker with PCR-confirmed SARS-CoV-2 infection or an uninfected control (not recorded which).

This clonotype is categorized as medium-sized. V and J are TRBV29-1 and TRBJ2-1, with TRBD2 matching 12 bases. The trim removed 0 bases at V and 9 bases at J, leaving 9 bases unmatched. The CDR3 extends over 16 amino acids. Germline values: CDR1 SQVTM, CDR2 ANQGSEA. The CDR3 here is CSVEEWLAGGPGEQFF. As DNA, the CDR3 is TGCAGCGTTGAAGAGTGGCTAGCGGGAGGGCCAGGTGAGCAGTTCTTC.

This clonotype was observed at least ten times. The V and J genes are TRBV7-9 and TRBJ2-1, with D perhaps matching TRBD1 (5 bases). This CDR3 has 14 residues. The germline V and J ends were trimmed by 6 bases and 8 bases, with 17 bases remaining between them. The germline CDR1 and CDR2 sequences are SEHNR and FQNEAQ (reference sequence). The CDR3 reads CASSTDRGGDEQFF. The CDR3 DNA follows: TGTGCCAGCAGTACAGATAGGGGCGGCGATGAGCAGTTCTTC. Based on the CDR3 plus reference TRBV7-9 and TRBJ2-1, the full variable domain is DTGVSQNPRHKITKRGQNVTFRCDPISEHNRLYWYRQTLGQGPEFLTYFQNEAQLEKSRLLSDRFSAERPKGSFSTLEIQRTEQGDSAMYLCASSTDRGGDEQFFGPGTRLTVL.

This clonotype was recorded many times. This sequence joins TRBV7-2 and TRBJ2-7, with 7 positions matching TRBD1. The germline V gene encodes CDR1 SGHTA and CDR2 FQGNSA. The length of the CDR3 is 15 residues. The junction had 6 bases not matched to a gene; V was cut back by 4 bases and J by 0 bases. Here the CDR3 DNA reads TGTGCCAGCAGCTCCCGTTGGACAGGCTCCTACGAGCAGTACTTC. Residues: CASSSRWTGSYEQYF.

About this clonotype: A much larger clonotype is one base distant, so this may be a read error. This chain links TRBV3-1 with TRBJ1-1, with D possibly matching TRBD1 (5 bases). Trimming left V 2 bases short and J 10 bases short, with 8 bases between. Germline V gene lookup returns CDR1 LGHDT and CDR2 YNNKEL (reference sequence). The CDR3 has 11 amino acids. CDR3 in amino acids: CASSQLGVAFF. As DNA, the CDR3 is TGTGCCAGCAGCCAACTAGGGGTAGCTTTCTTT.

This clonotype rates as medium-sized (0.01 to 0.1%). The chain links TRBV6-5 to TRBJ2-7; D gene unclear. In germline, CDR1 is MNHEY, CDR2 SVGAGI. The CDR3 length is 15 residues. V lost 3 bases and J lost 0, with 12 bases in between. In DNA, the CDR3 is TGTGCCAGCAGTTATGGACCGCCGAGCTCCTACGAGCAGTACTTC. This sequence encodes CASSYGPPSSYEQYF.

This clonotype was seen many times. The rearrangement joins TRBV19 to TRBJ1-6; D not resolved. The germline V gene has CDR1 LNHDA and CDR2 SQIVND (reference sequence). V was pared by 5 bases and J by 5 bases, with 7 bases between. CDR3 length: 13 amino acids. The CDR3 loop is CASSLIDNSPLHF. In DNA, the CDR3 is TGTGCCAGTAGTCTGATCGATAATTCACCCCTCCACTTT.

This clonotype was seen at least ten times. This chain joins TRBV2 and TRBJ2-5, with 10 bases fitting TRBD1. Germline V CDR1 and CDR2: SNHLY, FYNNEI. The CDR3 is 13 amino acids. V dropped 8 bases and J dropped 5; count of bases not matched to a gene: 5. This chain's CDR3 is CASGTGEGETQYF. The CDR3 DNA follows: TGTGCCAGCGGGACAGGGGAAGGGGAGACCCAGTACTTC.

Sample share makes this clonotype medium-sized (0.01 to 0.1%). The CDR3 region has the DNA TGTGCCAGCAGTAGGCTTAGCGGGAGGGCCTACAATGAGCAGTTCTTC. Translation gives CASSRLSGRAYNEQFF. This sequence joins TRBV2 and TRBJ2-1; 11 nucleotides line up with TRBD2. The germline gives CDR1 SNHLY, CDR2 FYNNEI. The trim removed 5 bases at V and 2 bases at J, leaving 5 bases unmatched. The CDR3 totals 16 residues.

This clonotype was seen a few times. The genes are TRBV6-1 and TRBJ2-2; no clear D gene. Germline CDR1 reads MNHNS; CDR2 reads SASEGT. Trimming took 4 bases from V and 4 from J, leaving 10 bases between them. There are 14 residues in the CDR3. Written as DNA, the CDR3 is TGTGCCAGCAGTGCCAGGCTTGGCACCGGGGAGCTGTTTTTT. Translated, it gives CASSARLGTGELFF.

In its sample, this clonotype was seen many times. The chain uses TRBV5-1 and TRBJ2-1; D is unclear. V lost 4 bases and J lost 7, with 15 bases in between. The CDR3 loop spans 14 amino acids. The germline V gene encodes CDR1 SGHRS and CDR2 YFSETQ. The DNA of the CDR3 is TGCGCCAGCAGCCCCGGCTCTGCCGGAAATGAGCAGTTCTTC. Residues: CASSPGSAGNEQFF.